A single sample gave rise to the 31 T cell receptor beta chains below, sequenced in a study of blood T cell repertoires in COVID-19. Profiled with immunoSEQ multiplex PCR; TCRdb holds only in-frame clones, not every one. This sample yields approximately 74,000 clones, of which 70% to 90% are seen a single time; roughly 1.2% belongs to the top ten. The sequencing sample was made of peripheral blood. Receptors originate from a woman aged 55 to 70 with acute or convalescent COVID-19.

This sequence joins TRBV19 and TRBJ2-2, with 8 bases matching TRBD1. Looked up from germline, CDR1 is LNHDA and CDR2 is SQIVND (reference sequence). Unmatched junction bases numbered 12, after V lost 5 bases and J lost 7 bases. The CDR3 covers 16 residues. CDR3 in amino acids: CASSLPQGARYGELFF. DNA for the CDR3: TGTGCCAGTAGTCTCCCCCAGGGGGCGAGGTACGGGGAGCTGTTTTTT.

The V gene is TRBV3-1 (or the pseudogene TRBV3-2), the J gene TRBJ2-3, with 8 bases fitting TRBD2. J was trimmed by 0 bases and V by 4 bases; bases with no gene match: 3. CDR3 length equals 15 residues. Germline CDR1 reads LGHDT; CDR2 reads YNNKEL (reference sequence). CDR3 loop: CASSPTSGSTDTQYF. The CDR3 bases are TGTGCCAGCAGCCCTACTAGCGGAAGCACAGATACGCAGTATTTT.

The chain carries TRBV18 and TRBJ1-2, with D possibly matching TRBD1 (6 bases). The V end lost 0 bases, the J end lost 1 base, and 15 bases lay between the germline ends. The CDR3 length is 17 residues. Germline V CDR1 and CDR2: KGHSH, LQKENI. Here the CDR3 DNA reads TGTGCCAGCTCACCACCGGAGTCGCTGGGACATAACTATGGCTACACCTTC. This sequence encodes CASSPPESLGHNYGYTF.

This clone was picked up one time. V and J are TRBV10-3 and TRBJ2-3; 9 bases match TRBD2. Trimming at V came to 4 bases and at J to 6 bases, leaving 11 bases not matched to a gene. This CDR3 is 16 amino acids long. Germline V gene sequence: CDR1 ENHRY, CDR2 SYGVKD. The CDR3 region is CAISGRSGGSVDTQYF. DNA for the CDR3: TGTGCCATCAGTGGCCGAAGCGGGGGGTCGGTCGATACGCAGTATTTT.

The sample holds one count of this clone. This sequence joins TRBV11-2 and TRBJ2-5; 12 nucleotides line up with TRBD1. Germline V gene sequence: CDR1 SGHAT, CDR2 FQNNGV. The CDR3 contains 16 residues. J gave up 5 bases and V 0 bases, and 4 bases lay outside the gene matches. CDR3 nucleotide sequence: TGTGCCAGCAGCTTAGAGGGGACAGGGGGCGGGGAGACCCAGTACTTC. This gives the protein CASSLEGTGGGETQYF.

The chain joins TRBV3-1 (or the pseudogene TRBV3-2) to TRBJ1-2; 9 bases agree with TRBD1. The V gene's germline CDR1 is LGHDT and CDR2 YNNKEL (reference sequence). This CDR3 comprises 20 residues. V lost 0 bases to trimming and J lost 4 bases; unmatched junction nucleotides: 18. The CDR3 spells CASSQEFSEDRGLPGYGYTF. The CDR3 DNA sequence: TGTGCCAGCAGCCAAGAATTTAGTGAGGACAGGGGTCTACCAGGCTATGGCTACACCTTC.

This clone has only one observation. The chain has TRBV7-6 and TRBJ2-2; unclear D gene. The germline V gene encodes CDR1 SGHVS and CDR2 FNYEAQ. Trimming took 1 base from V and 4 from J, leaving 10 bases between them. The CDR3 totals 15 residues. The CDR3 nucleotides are TGTGCCAGCAGCTTAGAGGTGGGCGTCACCGGGGAGCTGTTTTTT. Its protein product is CASSLEVGVTGELFF.

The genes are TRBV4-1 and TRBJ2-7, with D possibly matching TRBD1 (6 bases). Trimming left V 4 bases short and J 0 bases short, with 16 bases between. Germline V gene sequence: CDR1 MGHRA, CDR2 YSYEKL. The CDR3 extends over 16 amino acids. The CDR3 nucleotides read TGCGCCAGCAGCCCCCCCCGGACAGCAAGCTCCTACGAGCAGTACGTC. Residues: CASSPPRTASSYEQYV.

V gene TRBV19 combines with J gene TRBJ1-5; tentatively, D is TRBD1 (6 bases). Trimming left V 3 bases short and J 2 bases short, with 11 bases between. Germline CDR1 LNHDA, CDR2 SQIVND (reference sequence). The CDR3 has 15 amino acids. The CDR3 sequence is CASSILTGGNQPQHF. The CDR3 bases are TGTGCCAGTAGTATTTTGACAGGAGGCAATCAGCCCCAGCATTTT.

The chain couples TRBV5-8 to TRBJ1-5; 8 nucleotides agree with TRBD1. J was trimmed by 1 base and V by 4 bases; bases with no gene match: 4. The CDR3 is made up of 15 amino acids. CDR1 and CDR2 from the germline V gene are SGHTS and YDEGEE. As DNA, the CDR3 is TGTGCCAGCAGCGACGGGACAGGAAGCAATCAGCCCCAGCATTTT. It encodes CASSDGTGSNQPQHF. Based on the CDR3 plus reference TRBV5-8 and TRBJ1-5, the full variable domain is EAGVTQSPTHLIKTRGQQATLRCSPISGHTSVYWYQQALGLGLQFLLWYDEGEERNRGNFPPRFSGRQFPNYSSELNVNALELEDSALYLCASSDGTGSNQPQHFGDGTRLSIL.

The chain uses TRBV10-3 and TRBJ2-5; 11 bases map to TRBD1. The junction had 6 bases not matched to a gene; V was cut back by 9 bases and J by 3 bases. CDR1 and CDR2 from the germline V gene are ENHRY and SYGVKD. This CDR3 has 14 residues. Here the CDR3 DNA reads TGTGCCATTCGGACAGGGGGCGAGGAAGAGACCCAGTACTTC. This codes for CAIRTGGEEETQYF.

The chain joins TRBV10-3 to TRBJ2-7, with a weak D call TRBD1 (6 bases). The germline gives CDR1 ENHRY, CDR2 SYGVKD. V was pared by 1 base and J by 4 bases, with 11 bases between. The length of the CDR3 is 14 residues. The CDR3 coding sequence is TGTGCCATCAGTGAGTTGGGGGCGGGTTACGAGCAGTACGTC. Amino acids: CAISELGAGYEQYV.

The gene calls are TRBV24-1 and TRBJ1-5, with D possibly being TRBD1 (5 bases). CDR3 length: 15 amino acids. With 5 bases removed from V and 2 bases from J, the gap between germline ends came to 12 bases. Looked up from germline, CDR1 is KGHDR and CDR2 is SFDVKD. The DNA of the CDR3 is TGTGCCACCAGTGGGGAAGGAGGGGGCAATCAGCCCCAGCATTTT. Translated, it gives CATSGEGGGNQPQHF.

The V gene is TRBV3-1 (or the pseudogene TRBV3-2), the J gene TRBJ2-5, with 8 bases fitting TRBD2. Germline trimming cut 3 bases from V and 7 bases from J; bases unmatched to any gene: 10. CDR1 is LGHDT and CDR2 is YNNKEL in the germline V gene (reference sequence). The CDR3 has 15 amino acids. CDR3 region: CASSQPAGAGSTQYF. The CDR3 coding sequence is TGTGCCAGCAGCCAGCCAGCGGGGGCAGGGTCGACCCAGTACTTC.

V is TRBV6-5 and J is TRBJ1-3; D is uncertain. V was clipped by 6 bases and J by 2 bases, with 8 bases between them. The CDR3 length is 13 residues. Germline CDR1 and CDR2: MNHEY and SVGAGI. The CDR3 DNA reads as TGTGCCAGCAGCCGCGGGGCTGGAAACACCATATATTTT. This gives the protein CASSRGAGNTIYF.

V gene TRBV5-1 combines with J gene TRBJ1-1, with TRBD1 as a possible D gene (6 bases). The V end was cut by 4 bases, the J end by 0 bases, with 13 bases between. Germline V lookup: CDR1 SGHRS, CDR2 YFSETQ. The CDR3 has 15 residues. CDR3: CASSQAGVLNTEAFF. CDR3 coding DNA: TGCGCCAGCAGCCAGGCAGGGGTACTGAACACTGAAGCTTTCTTT.

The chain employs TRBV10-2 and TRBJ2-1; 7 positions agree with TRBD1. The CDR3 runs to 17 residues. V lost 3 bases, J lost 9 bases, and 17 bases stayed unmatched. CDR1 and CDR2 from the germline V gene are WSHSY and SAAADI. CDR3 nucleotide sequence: TGCGCCAGCAGTGATACTACGGGACAGCTTGAGAGGGTTGAGCAGTTCTTC. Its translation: CASSDTTGQLERVEQFF.

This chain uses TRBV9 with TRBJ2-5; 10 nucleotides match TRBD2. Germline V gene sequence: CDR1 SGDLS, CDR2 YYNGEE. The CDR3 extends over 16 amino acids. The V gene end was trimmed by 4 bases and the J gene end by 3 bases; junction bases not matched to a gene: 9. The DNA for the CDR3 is TGTGCCAGCAGCCCCCAACCCACTAGCGGGAAAGAGACCCAGTACTTC. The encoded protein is CASSPQPTSGKETQYF.

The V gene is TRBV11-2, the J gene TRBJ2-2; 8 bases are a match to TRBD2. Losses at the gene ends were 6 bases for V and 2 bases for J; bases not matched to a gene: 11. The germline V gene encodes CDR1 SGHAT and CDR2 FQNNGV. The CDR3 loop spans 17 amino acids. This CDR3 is CASRVSGAQINTGELFF. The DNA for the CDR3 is TGTGCCAGCAGGGTTAGCGGGGCCCAAATTAACACCGGGGAGCTGTTTTTT.

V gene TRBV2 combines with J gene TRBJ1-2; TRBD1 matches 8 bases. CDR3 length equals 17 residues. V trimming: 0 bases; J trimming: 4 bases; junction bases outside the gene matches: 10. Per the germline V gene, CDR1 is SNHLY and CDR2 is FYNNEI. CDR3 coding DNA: TGTGCCAGCAGTGAAGCCAGCGGACAGGGTAGTGTCTATGGCTACACCTTC. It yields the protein CASSEASGQGSVYGYTF. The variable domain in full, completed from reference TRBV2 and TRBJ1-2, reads EPEVTQTPSHQVTQMGQEVILRCVPISNHLYFYWYRQILGQKVEFLVSFYNNEISEKSEIFDDQFSVERPDGSNFTLKIRSTKLEDSAMYFCASSEASGQGSVYGYTFGSGTRLTVV.

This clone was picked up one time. CDR3 nucleotide sequence: TGTGCCAGCAGCTTAGGCGAAACAGGGGGGAGCAATCAGCCCCAGCATTTT. Translating it yields CASSLGETGGSNQPQHF. The chain employs TRBV11-2 and TRBJ1-5; 8 nucleotides align to TRBD1. The CDR3 is made up of 17 amino acids. Germline values: CDR1 SGHAT, CDR2 FQNNGV. After removal of 1 base from V and 1 base from J, the junction contained 6 bases not matched to a gene.

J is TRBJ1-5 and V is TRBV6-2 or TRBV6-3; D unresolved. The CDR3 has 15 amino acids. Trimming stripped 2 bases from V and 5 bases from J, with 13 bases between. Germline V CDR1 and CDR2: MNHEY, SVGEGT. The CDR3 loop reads CASSYGPRRYQPQHF. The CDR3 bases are TGTGCCAGCAGTTACGGGCCAAGGAGGTATCAGCCCCAGCATTTT.

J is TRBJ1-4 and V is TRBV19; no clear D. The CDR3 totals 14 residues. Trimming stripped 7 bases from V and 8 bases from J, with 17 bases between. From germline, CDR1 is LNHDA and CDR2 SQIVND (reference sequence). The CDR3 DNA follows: TGTGCCAGTACCCCGATCGGTAGAGAGGAAAAACTGTTTTTT. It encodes CASTPIGREEKLFF.

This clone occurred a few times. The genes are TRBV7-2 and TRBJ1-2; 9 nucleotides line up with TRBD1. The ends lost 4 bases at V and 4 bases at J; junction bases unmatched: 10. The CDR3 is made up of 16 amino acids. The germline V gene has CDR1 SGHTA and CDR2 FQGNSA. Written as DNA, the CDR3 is TGTGCCAGCAGCTACGCGCCGGGACAGGGTACCTATGGCTACACCTTC. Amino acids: CASSYAPGQGTYGYTF. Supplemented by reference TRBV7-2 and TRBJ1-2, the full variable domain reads GAGVSQSPSNKVTEKGKDVELRCDPISGHTALYWYRQSLGQGLEFLIYFQGNSAPDKSGLPSDRFSAERTGGSVSTLTIQRTQQEDSAVYLCASSYAPGQGTYGYTFGSGTRLTVV.

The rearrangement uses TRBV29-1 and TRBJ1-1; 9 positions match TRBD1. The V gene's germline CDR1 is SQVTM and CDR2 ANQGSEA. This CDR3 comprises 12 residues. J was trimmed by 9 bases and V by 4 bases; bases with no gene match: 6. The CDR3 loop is CSVGTGELKAFF. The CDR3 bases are TGCAGCGTTGGGACAGGGGAACTAAAAGCTTTCTTT.

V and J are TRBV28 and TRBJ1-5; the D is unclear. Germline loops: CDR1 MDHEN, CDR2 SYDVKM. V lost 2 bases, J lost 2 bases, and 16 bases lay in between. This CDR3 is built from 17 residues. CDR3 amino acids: CASSLLSRGDGNQPQHF. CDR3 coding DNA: TGTGCCAGCAGTTTACTTTCGCGGGGAGATGGCAATCAGCCCCAGCATTTT.

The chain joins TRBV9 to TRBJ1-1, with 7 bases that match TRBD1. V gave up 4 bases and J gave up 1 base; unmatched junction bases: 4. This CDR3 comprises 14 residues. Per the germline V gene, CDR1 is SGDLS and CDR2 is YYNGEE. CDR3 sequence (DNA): TGTGCCAGCAGCCCAGGGACAGCGAACACTGAAGCTTTCTTT. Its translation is CASSPGTANTEAFF.

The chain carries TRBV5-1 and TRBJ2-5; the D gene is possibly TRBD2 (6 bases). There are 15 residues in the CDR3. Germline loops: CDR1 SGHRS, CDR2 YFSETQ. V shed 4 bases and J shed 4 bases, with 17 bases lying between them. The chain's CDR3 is CASSVLGWRGETQYF. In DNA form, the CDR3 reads TGCGCCAGCAGCGTGCTAGGGTGGAGGGGAGAGACCCAGTACTTC. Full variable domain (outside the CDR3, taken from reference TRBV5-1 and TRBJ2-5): KAGVTQTPRYLIKTRGQQVTLSCSPISGHRSVSWYQQTPGQGLQFLFEYFSETQRNKGNFPGRFSGRQFSNSRSEMNVSTLELGDSALYLCASSVLGWRGETQYFGPGTRLLVL.

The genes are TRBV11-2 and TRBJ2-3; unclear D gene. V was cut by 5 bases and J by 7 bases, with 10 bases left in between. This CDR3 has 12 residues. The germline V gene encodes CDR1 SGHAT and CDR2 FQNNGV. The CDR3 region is CASSPSVNTQYF. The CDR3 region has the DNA TGTGCCAGCAGCCCTAGTGTGAATACGCAGTATTTT.

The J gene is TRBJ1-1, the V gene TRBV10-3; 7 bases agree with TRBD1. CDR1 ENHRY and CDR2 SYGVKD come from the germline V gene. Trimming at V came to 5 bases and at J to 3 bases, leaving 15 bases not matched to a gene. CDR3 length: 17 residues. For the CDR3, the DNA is TGTGCCATCAGTCCAGCTGCAAGGGGGCCGGGGGACACTGAAGCTTTCTTT. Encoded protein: CAISPAARGPGDTEAFF.

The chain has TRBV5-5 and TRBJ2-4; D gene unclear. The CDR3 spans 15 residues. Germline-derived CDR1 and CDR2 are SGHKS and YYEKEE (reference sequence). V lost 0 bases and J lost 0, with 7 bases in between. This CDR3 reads CASSLDPLAKNIQYF. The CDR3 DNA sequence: TGTGCCAGCAGCTTGGATCCCCTAGCCAAAAACATTCAGTACTTC.